This entry features one T cell receptor beta chain sequence. This entry belongs to a study of T cell responses to AZD1222 COVID-19 vaccine. Germline loops: CDR1 MNHNS, CDR2 SASEGT. Trimming took 0 bases from V and 3 from J; bases not matched to a gene: 11. The CDR3 contains 18 residues. Sequenced by immunoSEQ multiplex PCR; TCRdb stores in-frame clones only, minus some. The sample yields 100,000 to 150,000 clones, roughly 88% seen once. V is TRBV6-1 and J is TRBJ1-5, with 7 bases fitting TRBD1. Sequences were derived from peripheral blood, sampled on day 0 of MenACWY control vaccination. This TCR was sampled from an adult in good health. As DNA, the CDR3 is TGTGCCAGCAGTGAAGCGCTTGCAGGGGGTTGGAACAATCAGCCCCAGCATTTT. It encodes CASSEALAGGWNNQPQHF.